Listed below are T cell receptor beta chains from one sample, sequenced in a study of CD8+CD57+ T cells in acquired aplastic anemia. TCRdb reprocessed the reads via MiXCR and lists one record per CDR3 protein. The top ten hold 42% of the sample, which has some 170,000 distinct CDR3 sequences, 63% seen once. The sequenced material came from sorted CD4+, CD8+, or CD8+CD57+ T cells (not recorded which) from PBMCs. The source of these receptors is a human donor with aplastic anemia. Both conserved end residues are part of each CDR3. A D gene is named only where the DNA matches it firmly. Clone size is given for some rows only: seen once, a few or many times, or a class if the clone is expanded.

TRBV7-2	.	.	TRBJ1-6	TGTGCCAGCAGCTTAGGGCAGGGAGGGTTTAGGGCTTCACCCCTCCACTTT	CASSLGQGGFRASPLHF
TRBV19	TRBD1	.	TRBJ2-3	TGTGCCAGTAGTGTACAGGGGGCCCGCACAGATACGCAGTATTTT	CASSVQGARTDTQYF
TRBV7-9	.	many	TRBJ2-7	TGTGCCAGCAGCCCGGGGGGCGCGAGCTCCTACGAGCAGTACTTC	CASSPGGASSYEQYF
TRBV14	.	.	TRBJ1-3	TGTGCCAGCAGCCAGGGACTGTTCTCTGGAAACACCATATATTTT	CASSQGLFSGNTIYF
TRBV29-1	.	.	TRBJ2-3	TGCAGCGTTGAGAGAAGCACAGATACGCAGTATTTT	CSVERSTDTQYF
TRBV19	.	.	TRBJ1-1	TGTGCCAGTAGTATTCGGGGCAGAAGAGACACTGAAGCTTTCTTT	CASSIRGRRDTEAFF
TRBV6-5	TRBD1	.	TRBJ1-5	TGTGCCAGCAGACGACAGGGGAGGGATCAGCCCCAGCATTTT	CASRRQGRDQPQHF
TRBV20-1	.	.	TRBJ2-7	TGCAGTGCTCACGGGGACTCTCCCCACTACGAGCAGTACTTC	CSAHGDSPHYEQYF
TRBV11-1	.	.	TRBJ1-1	TGTGCCAGCAGCTTAGTTCCAGGTGACACTGAAGCTTTCTTT	CASSLVPGDTEAFF
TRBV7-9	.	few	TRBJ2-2	TGTGCCAGTTCTCGCACCGGGGAGCTGTTTTTT	CASSRTGELFF
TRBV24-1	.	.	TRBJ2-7	TGTGCCACCAGTGATTCCGTCGGGGAGGTGGACGAGCAGTACTTC	CATSDSVGEVDEQYF
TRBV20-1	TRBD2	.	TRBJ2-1	TGCAGCGGCCTAGCGGGCCCCTCCTACAATGAGCAGTTCTTC	CSGLAGPSYNEQFF
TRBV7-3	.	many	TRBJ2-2	TGTGCCAGCAGCCTCAGGAGCGGGGAGCTGTTTTTT	CASSLRSGELFF
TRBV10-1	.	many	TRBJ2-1	TGCGCCAGCAGTGAAGGTGGACCGGGGGCGTCCTACAATGAGCAGTTCTTC	CASSEGGPGASYNEQFF
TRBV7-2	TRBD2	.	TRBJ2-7	TGTGCCAGCAGCTTTGGACTAGCGTTTGAGCAGTACTTC	CASSFGLAFEQYF
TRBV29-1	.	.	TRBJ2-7	TGCAGCTTCCCTACGGGTGAGGACTACGAGCAGTACTTC	CSFPTGEDYEQYF
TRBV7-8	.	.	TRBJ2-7	TGTGCCAGCAGCCCACGGACTATAAACTCCTACGAGCAGTACTTC	CASSPRTINSYEQYF
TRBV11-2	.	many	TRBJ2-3	TGTGCCAGCAGCTTAACTAGGCGGGGTTCGAACGCAGATACGCAGTATTTT	CASSLTRRGSNADTQYF
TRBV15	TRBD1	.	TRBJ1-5	TGTGCCACCAGCAGCAAAAGGGGGCTCCAGCCCCAGCATTTT	CATSSKRGLQPQHF
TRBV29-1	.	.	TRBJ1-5	TGCAGCGTTGAAGATGGGGGAAGCAATCAGCCCCAGCATTTT	CSVEDGGSNQPQHF
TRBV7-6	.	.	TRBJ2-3	TGTGCCAGCAGCGCACAGGTAACAGATACGCAGTATTTT	CASSAQVTDTQYF
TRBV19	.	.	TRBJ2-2	TGTGCCAGTAGTTCCGGGGGCGCAACCGGGGAGCTGTTTTTT	CASSSGGATGELFF
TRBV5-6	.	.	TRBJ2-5	TGTGCCAGCAGGGGTCCGGGACTGCCGTACCAAGAGACCCAGTACTTC	CASRGPGLPYQETQYF
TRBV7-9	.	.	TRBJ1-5	TGTGCCAGCAGCAGGGTAAGCAATCAGCCCCAGCATTTT	CASSRVSNQPQHF
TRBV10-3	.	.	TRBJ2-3	TGTGCCATCCTTGACGGGCGCACAGATACGCAGTATTTT	CAILDGRTDTQYF
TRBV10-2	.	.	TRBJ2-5	TGCGCCAGCAGTGACAGGGGCGTAGAGACCCAGTACTTC	CASSDRGVETQYF
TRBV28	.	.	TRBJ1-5	TGTGCCAGCAGTTTACTCCGACAGTTCGGCCAGCCCCAGCATTTT	CASSLLRQFGQPQHF
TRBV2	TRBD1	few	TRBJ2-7	TGTGCCAGCAGTGTCGGGGGGACAGGGCTGTTTACCTACGAGCAGTACTTC	CASSVGGTGLFTYEQYF
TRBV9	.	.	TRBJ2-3	TGTGCCAGCAGCGTAAGCCAGATTAGCACAGATACGCAGTATTTT	CASSVSQISTDTQYF
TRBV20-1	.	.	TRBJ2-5	TGCAGTGCGACCAGGGATGAGCAGTACTTC	CSATRDEQYF
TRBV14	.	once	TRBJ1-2	TGTGCCAGCAGCCAAGGTCTTGTCGGTACCTATGGCTACACCTTC	CASSQGLVGTYGYTF
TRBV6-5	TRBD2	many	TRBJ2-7	TGTGCCAGCAGTCCGACTAGCGGGGGGGGATACGAGCAGTACTTC	CASSPTSGGGYEQYF
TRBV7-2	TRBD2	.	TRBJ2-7	TGTGCCAGCAGCTCGGGGAGGGGCGGGTACGAGCAGTACTTC	CASSSGRGGYEQYF
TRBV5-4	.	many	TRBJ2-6	TGTGCCAGCAGCTTTTGGTCAGGGAGCTCTGGGGCCAACGTCCTGACTTTC	CASSFWSGSSGANVLTF
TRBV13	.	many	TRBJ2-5	TGTGCCAGCAGTTCCTGGGGTAGAGAGACCCAGTACTTC	CASSSWGRETQYF
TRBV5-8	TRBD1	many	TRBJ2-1	TGTGCCAGCAGCTCGGACAGGGGATATGAGCAGTTCTTC	CASSSDRGYEQFF